This T cell receptor (beta chain) was retrieved from a study of graft-versus-host responses after intestinal transplantation. Across the study: Recipients underwent multivisceral, liver-intestinal, or isolated intestinal transplants. Every recipient had anti-thymocyte globulin induction and around three years of tacrolimus plus steroids.

CDR1 and CDR2 from the germline V gene are SGHDT and YYEEEE. Losses at the gene ends were 3 bases for V and 0 bases for J; bases not matched to a gene: 7. The CDR3 covers 19 residues. Notes on the study in general: GvH clonotypes were identified within recipient marrow, with a subset emerging first in ileum or blood.

A word on this clone: Its specificity is unknown.

Clones were sequenced by immunoSEQ multiplex PCR, and TCRdb holds only the in-frame ones, with some missing. The table lists tens of thousands of clones, approximately 88% of them singletons, with 0.62% in the top ten. This clonotype was obtained from a human donor who was the organ donor for an intestinal transplant. V is TRBV5-6 and J is TRBJ2-2, with 14 bases lining up with TRBD2. The sequences come from unstimulated CD4+ T cells sorted from spleen or lymph node cells, collected before transplant. The CDR3 is CASSSRMTSGRANTGELFF. CDR3 coding DNA: TGTGCCAGCAGCTCCCGTATGACTAGCGGGAGGGCGAACACCGGGGAGCTGTTTTTT.